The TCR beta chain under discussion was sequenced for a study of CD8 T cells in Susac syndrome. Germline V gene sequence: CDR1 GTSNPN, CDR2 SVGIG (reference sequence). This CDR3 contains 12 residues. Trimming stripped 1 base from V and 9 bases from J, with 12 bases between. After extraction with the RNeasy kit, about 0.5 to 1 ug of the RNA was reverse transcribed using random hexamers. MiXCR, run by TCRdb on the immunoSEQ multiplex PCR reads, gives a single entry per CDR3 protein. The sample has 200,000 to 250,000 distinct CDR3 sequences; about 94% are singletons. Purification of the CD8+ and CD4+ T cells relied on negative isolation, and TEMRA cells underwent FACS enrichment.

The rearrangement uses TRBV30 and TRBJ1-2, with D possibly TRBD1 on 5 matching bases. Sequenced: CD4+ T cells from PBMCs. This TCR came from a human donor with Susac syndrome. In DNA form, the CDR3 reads TGTGCCTGGAGTGAGGGGCGAGTGAGCTACACCTTC. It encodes CAWSEGRVSYTF.